Reported below is one T cell receptor (beta chain). This CDR3 is also generated by other DNA sequences in the sample. The sample belongs to a study of T cell changes during pregnancy in multiple sclerosis. With 2 bases removed from V and 8 bases from J, the gap between germline ends came to 12 bases. Germline loops: CDR1 KGHSH, CDR2 LQKENI. There are 13 residues in the CDR3. Assay: immunoSEQ multiplex PCR; the TCRdb copy retains only in-frame clones and omits some. Counted here are 45,000 to 70,000 clones, about 92% occurring once; the ten biggest clones make up about 0.6%. The TCR originated in a female donor with multiple sclerosis, enrolled in a pregnancy study. The V and J genes are TRBV18 and TRBJ1-2; D uncertain. The input for sequencing was CD4+ T cells from peripheral blood mononuclear cells, taken after pregnancy. This chain's CDR3 is CASSPGQAQGYTF. The CDR3 DNA sequence: TGTGCCAGCTCACCAGGCCAGGCTCAGGGCTACACCTTC.